These 31 T cell receptor beta chains share one sample of origin, sequenced in a study of T cells after yellow fever vaccination. TCRdb used MiXCR to reprocess the 5' RACE reads, holding one entry per CDR3 protein. Of about 340,000 distinct CDR3 sequences in the sample, 3% to 4.5% were seen once. This sample comprised PBMCs, obtained 5 days after the yellow fever booster vaccination. The source of these receptors is a man between 18 and 29 years old who received the YFV17D yellow fever vaccine.

The gene calls are TRBV6-5 and TRBJ2-1; possibly TRBD1 for D (6 bases). This CDR3 spans 12 amino acids. Trimming removed 6 bases from V and 7 bases from J, with 10 bases in between. Germline lookup yields CDR1 MNHEY and CDR2 SVGAGI. CDR3 sequence: CASSNRVNEQFF. CDR3 nucleotide sequence: TGTGCCAGCAGCAACAGGGTGAATGAGCAGTTCTTC.

This clonotype appeared a few times. The J gene is TRBJ1-2, the V gene TRBV7-2; D is perhaps TRBD1 (6 bases). With 5 bases removed from V and 7 bases from J, the gap between germline ends came to 14 bases. CDR3 length equals 13 residues. Per germline, CDR1 SGHTA and CDR2 FQGNSA. The CDR3 reads CASSAHRDSGYTF. The CDR3 bases are TGTGCCAGCAGCGCCCACAGGGACTCTGGCTACACCTTC.

This clonotype was counted between two and nine times. V and J are TRBV20-1 and TRBJ2-3, with D possibly matching TRBD2 (5 bases). Germline V lookup: CDR1 DFQATT, CDR2 SNEGSKA (reference sequence). The V end lost 6 bases, the J end lost 3 bases, and 16 bases lay between the germline ends. The CDR3 totals 14 residues. The DNA of the CDR3 is TGCAGTGCCGCGTCGGCGGGCGGTACAGATACGCAGTATTTT. This gives the protein CSAASAGGTDTQYF.

The chain has TRBV4-2 and TRBJ2-1, with D uncertain. The V gene's germline CDR1 is LGHNA and CDR2 YNFKEQ. This CDR3 contains 16 residues. Trimming left V 3 bases short and J 3 bases short, with 15 bases between. CDR3 sequence: CASSQGPGDGYNEQFF. CDR3 DNA: TGTGCCAGCAGCCAGGGCCCTGGGGATGGCTACAATGAGCAGTTCTTC.

This clonotype was seen a handful of times. The chain recombines TRBV7-2 with TRBJ1-3; D unresolved. V lost 5 bases and J 2 bases, leaving 13 bases between the germline ends. The CDR3 covers 15 residues. Germline CDR1 SGHTA, CDR2 FQGNSA. The DNA of the CDR3 is TGTGCCAGCAGCGTTAACGTGGTAACTGGAAACACCATATATTTT. Translating gives CASSVNVVTGNTIYF.

This clonotype was counted ten times or more. The chain carries TRBV6-5 and TRBJ2-5; D could derive from TRBD1 or TRBD2 (6 bases each). V was pared by 1 base and J by 5 bases, with 11 bases between. The CDR3 has 14 residues. The germline CDR1 and CDR2 sequences are MNHEY and SVGAGI. Written as DNA, the CDR3 is TGTGCCAGCAGTTACTACGGAGGGGGTGAGACCCAGTACTTC. Its protein product is CASSYYGGGETQYF.

The chain is built from TRBV7-2 and TRBJ1-5; no firm D call. The ends were cut back, 5 bases at V and 3 bases at J, with 11 bases in the middle. This CDR3 spans 14 amino acids. The germline CDR1 and CDR2 sequences are SGHTA and FQGNSA. The CDR3 bases are TGTGCCAGCAGCCTCGTGATGGCCAATCAGCCCCAGCATTTT. The encoded protein is CASSLVMANQPQHF.

The chain couples TRBV20-1 to TRBJ2-5; maybe TRBD2 (5 bases). This CDR3 contains 14 residues. Germline V lookup: CDR1 DFQATT, CDR2 SNEGSKA (reference sequence). Trimming shortened V by 6 bases and J by 10 bases, and 24 bases separated the two germline ends. For the CDR3, the DNA is TGCAGTGCCCCGAAGGTGGCAGCCGAAGAGGGCCAGTACTTC. Protein: CSAPKVAAEEGQYF.

The chain couples TRBV29-1 to TRBJ2-2; 7 bases agree with TRBD1. V was pared by 7 bases and J by 1 base, with 3 bases of the junction left unmatched. CDR1 and CDR2 (germline): SQVTM, ANQGSEA. The CDR3 consists of 13 residues. CDR3 DNA sequence: TGCAGCGCCACAGGGGAGAACACCGGGGAGCTGTTTTTT. Translated: CSATGENTGELFF.

There are a few counts of this clonotype. The rearrangement joins TRBV4-3 to TRBJ2-3; 7 nucleotides align to TRBD2. The CDR3 spans 16 residues. Losses at the gene ends were 2 bases for V and 6 bases for J; bases not matched to a gene: 11. Germline V gene lookup returns CDR1 LGHNA and CDR2 YSLEER. CDR3 coding DNA: TGCGCCAGCAGCCAACAAGCGAACCGGCGGGAGGATACGCAGTATTTT. Protein: CASSQQANRREDTQYF.

This clonotype was recorded a few times. CDR3 DNA: TGTGCCAGCTCACCACCAGGAGAAAATCAGCCCCAGCATTTT. It translates to CASSPPGENQPQHF. V is TRBV18 and J is TRBJ1-5; D is ambiguous. Per the germline V gene, CDR1 is KGHSH and CDR2 is LQKENI. Trimming left V 0 bases short and J 4 bases short, with 7 bases between. This CDR3 contains 14 residues.

This clonotype turned up a few times. This sequence joins TRBV5-4 and TRBJ2-1; D ambiguous. This CDR3 has 13 residues. Trimming stripped 1 base from V and 6 bases from J, with 8 bases between. Germline loops: CDR1 SGHNT, CDR2 YYREEE (reference sequence). CDR3 DNA: TGTGCCAGCAGCTTGTGGTCCGGCAATGAGCAGTTCTTC. This translates into CASSLWSGNEQFF.

This clonotype was counted between two and nine times. This rearrangement joins TRBV5-1 to TRBJ1-2; TRBD1 is a possible D gene (6 bases). This CDR3 is 14 amino acids long. Germline V gene data show CDR1 as SGHRS and CDR2 as YFSETQ. The ends were cut back, 7 bases at V and 4 bases at J, with 17 bases in the middle. In DNA, the CDR3 is TGCGCCAGCTCCCAACCCGGACAGACCTATGGCTACACCTTC. It translates to CASSQPGQTYGYTF.

A few counts support this clonotype. The rearrangement uses TRBV20-1 and TRBJ1-4, with no clear D. Germline V gene lookup returns CDR1 DFQATT and CDR2 SNEGSKA (reference sequence). Trimming took off 3 bases at V and 6 bases at J, with 11 bases between the two ends. This CDR3 comprises 13 residues. CDR3 DNA sequence: TGCAGTGCTAGTTCGTCAGCGGATGAAAAACTGTTTTTT. Amino acids: CSASSSADEKLFF.

J is TRBJ2-4 and V is TRBV5-4; D unresolved. The germline V and J ends were trimmed by 0 bases and 0 bases, with 4 bases remaining between them. This CDR3 spans 14 amino acids. Germline values: CDR1 SGHNT, CDR2 YYREEE (reference sequence). CDR3 DNA: TGTGCCAGCAGCTTGGGGCAAGCCAAAAACATTCAGTACTTC. It translates to CASSLGQAKNIQYF.

This clonotype was found many times. J is TRBJ2-5 and V is TRBV5-6; a possible D gene is TRBD2 (5 bases). Germline V gene data show CDR1 as SGHDT and CDR2 as YYEEEE. The CDR3 consists of 16 residues. Trimming shortened V by 0 bases and J by 4 bases, and 16 bases separated the two germline ends. The CDR3 sequence is CASSLGGRGDPETQYF. Written as DNA, the CDR3 is TGTGCCAGCAGCTTGGGAGGGCGAGGCGATCCAGAGACCCAGTACTTC.

The rearrangement joins TRBV3-1 to TRBJ2-5, with D uncertain. The CDR3 extends over 14 amino acids. V was clipped by 7 bases and J by 4 bases, with 16 bases between them. The germline V gene has CDR1 LGHDT and CDR2 YNNKEL (reference sequence). In nucleotides, the CDR3 is TGTGCCAGCATCGCCAATACGAGGTTAGAGACCCAGTACTTC. Translated, it gives CASIANTRLETQYF.

This clonotype was found a few times. This chain connects TRBV6-1 to TRBJ1-2; D uncertain. Germline CDR1 and CDR2: MNHNS and SASEGT. V dropped 4 bases and J dropped 6 bases, with 18 bases sitting between them. The CDR3 has 15 amino acids. CDR3 loop: CASSGSGTKRDGYTF. CDR3 DNA: TGTGCCAGCAGTGGGTCCGGCACCAAAAGGGATGGCTACACCTTC.

This chain joins TRBV29-1 and TRBJ2-5; no clear D gene. The CDR3 extends over 12 amino acids. Per germline, CDR1 SQVTM and CDR2 ANQGSEA. With 3 bases removed from V and 4 bases from J, the gap between germline ends came to 9 bases. CDR3 amino acids: CSVEGLPETQYF. The DNA for the CDR3 is TGCAGCGTTGAGGGGTTACCAGAGACCCAGTACTTC.

This clonotype was detected many times. The chain recombines TRBV20-1 with TRBJ1-1, with a weak D call TRBD1 (5 bases). Germline-derived CDR1 and CDR2 are DFQATT and SNEGSKA (reference sequence). The CDR3 is 13 amino acids. Trimming left V 3 bases short and J 0 bases short, with 8 bases between. In DNA, the CDR3 is TGCAGTGCTAGTGCAGGGCTGAACACTGAAGCTTTCTTT. Residues: CSASAGLNTEAFF.

The rearrangement uses TRBV5-1 and TRBJ2-5; D unresolved. From germline, CDR1 is SGHRS and CDR2 YFSETQ. V gave up 0 bases and J gave up 11 bases, with 14 bases separating them. This CDR3 has 13 residues. CDR3 DNA: TGCGCCAGCAGCTTGGCGGCCTTAGGACCTCAGTACTTC. This sequence encodes CASSLAALGPQYF. The full variable domain, its missing parts supplied by reference TRBV5-1 and TRBJ2-5, is KAGVTQTPRYLIKTRGQQVTLSCSPISGHRSVSWYQQTPGQGLQFLFEYFSETQRNKGNFPGRFSGRQFSNSRSEMNVSTLELGDSALYLCASSLAALGPQYFGPGTRLLVL.

This clonotype has just a few counts. The chain links TRBV21-1 to TRBJ1-1. TRBV21-1 is a recognized pseudogene. This CDR3 contains 14 residues. CDR3 in amino acids: CASSKVQTGTEAFF. The CDR3 DNA sequence: TGTGCCAGCAGCAAAGTCCAAACTGGAACTGAAGCTTTCTTT.

This clonotype was recorded at least ten times. V gene TRBV7-9 combines with J gene TRBJ2-7, with unresolved D. Germline CDR1 and CDR2: SEHNR and FQNEAQ (reference sequence). V lost 4 bases and J 3 bases, leaving 7 bases between the germline ends. The CDR3 totals 12 residues. CDR3 residues: CASSSGFYEQYF. The CDR3 DNA reads TGTGCCAGCAGCTCCGGCTTCTACGAGCAGTACTTC.

The table lists this clonotype with many counts. In nucleotides, the CDR3 is TGCGCCAGCAGCTTGGGTGGGACAGTATTTACAGATACGCAGTATTTT. As protein: CASSLGGTVFTDTQYF. V is TRBV5-1 and J is TRBJ2-3; 7 nucleotides match TRBD1. The germline V gene encodes CDR1 SGHRS and CDR2 YFSETQ. This CDR3 is 16 amino acids long. With V trimmed by 0 bases and J by 3 bases, 7 bases remained unmatched.

This clonotype has at least ten counts. This rearrangement joins TRBV5-6 to TRBJ1-3; 7 bases align to TRBD1. Trimming took 1 base from V and 2 from J; bases not matched to a gene: 3. This CDR3 region has 15 residues. The V gene's germline CDR1 is SGHDT and CDR2 YYEEEE. The CDR3 DNA reads as TGTGCCAGCAGCTTGCAACAGGGGACTGGAAACACCATATATTTT. Protein sequence: CASSLQQGTGNTIYF.

This chain joins TRBV27 and TRBJ1-4; possible D gene TRBD1, 5 bases. This CDR3 spans 16 amino acids. Germline V gene data show CDR1 as MNHEY and CDR2 as SMNVEV (reference sequence). Trimming removed 2 bases from V and 3 bases from J, with 13 bases in between. This CDR3 reads CASSLTGELPNEKLFF. The CDR3 bases are TGTGCCAGCAGTTTAACGGGGGAGTTGCCTAATGAAAAACTGTTTTTT.

This chain connects TRBV4-3 to TRBJ2-5; D remains unclear. Germline-derived CDR1 and CDR2 are LGHNA and YSLEER. Between the trimmed V and J ends, which lost 0 bases and 5 bases, there was a span of 16 bases. The CDR3 loop spans 16 amino acids. The CDR3 reads CASSQDSGLVGETQYF. The CDR3 nucleotides read TGCGCCAGCAGCCAAGATAGTGGCCTAGTCGGCGAGACCCAGTACTTC.

This rearrangement joins TRBV24-1 to TRBJ1-5; the match to TRBD1 covers 7 bases. There are 20 residues in the CDR3. Trimming took 0 bases from V and 0 from J; bases not matched to a gene: 13. Germline V CDR1 and CDR2: KGHDR, SFDVKD. The CDR3 bases are TGTGCCACCAGTGATTTGCAAAGGGACAGTCGGTTAATTAGCAATCAGCCCCAGCATTTT. It translates to CATSDLQRDSRLISNQPQHF.

V and J are TRBV19 and TRBJ2-7; tentative D call: TRBD1 (5 bases). Between the trimmed V and J ends, which lost 9 bases and 7 bases, there was a span of 22 bases. There are 14 residues in the CDR3. Germline V CDR1 and CDR2: LNHDA, SQIVND (reference sequence). CDR3 amino acids: CASGEAGLNREQYF. CDR3 DNA: TGTGCCAGCGGAGAGGCAGGGCTTAATCGTGAGCAGTACTTC.

The J gene is TRBJ2-1, the V gene TRBV12-3 or TRBV12-4; TRBD2 matches 9 bases. V gave up 5 bases and J gave up 3 bases; unmatched junction bases: 8. This CDR3 region has 16 residues. CDR3 sequence: CASSPGRGGVYNEQFF. Here the CDR3 DNA reads TGTGCCAGCAGTCCCGGGCGGGGGGGGGTCTACAATGAGCAGTTCTTC.

This clonotype has more than one count but fewer than ten. This rearrangement joins TRBV4-2 to TRBJ2-7, with 7 bases fitting TRBD2. The CDR3 has 15 residues. With 0 bases clipped from V and 5 bases from J, the junction kept 7 bases outside the gene matches. In germline, CDR1 is LGHNA, CDR2 YNFKEQ. CDR3: CASSQDTRLAHEQYV. In DNA, the CDR3 is TGTGCCAGCAGCCAAGACACCAGACTAGCCCACGAGCAGTACGTC.